A selection of T cell receptor beta chains follows, all from one sample in a study of blood T cell repertoires in COVID-19. Sequencing was performed with immunoSEQ multiplex PCR; in TCRdb, only in-frame clones are kept and a portion is missing. Counted here are about 150,000 clones, more than 75% occurring once; the ten biggest clones make up approximately 16%. The sample consisted of peripheral blood. These TCRs come from a human donor with acute or convalescent COVID-19. The donor label of this sample is uncertain. Both conserved end residues are part of each CDR3. The D gene is left open where the match is weak. Some rows have no size entry. The others give once, few or many, or a class for an expanded clone.

d_call j_call clone_size v_call cdr3_nt cdr3_aa
TRBD1 TRBJ2-5 . TRBV6-6 TGTGCCAGCGGGACAGTGCTAGAGACCCAGTACTTC CASGTVLETQYF
. TRBJ1-2 . TRBV5-6 TGTGCCAGCAGCTTTGACAGATCTAACTATGGCTACACCTTC CASSFDRSNYGYTF
TRBD2 TRBJ2-1 . TRBV6-1 TGTGCCAGCAGTGAAAAGAGCGGGGGGGGATACAATGAGCAGTTCTTC CASSEKSGGGYNEQFF
TRBD1 TRBJ1-2 few TRBV7-9 TGTGCCAGCAGCGGACAGGGGGGCTATGGCTACACCTTC CASSGQGGYGYTF
. TRBJ1-1 . TRBV6-5 TGTGCCAGCACGCGGGTAAACACTGAAGCTTTCTTT CASTRVNTEAFF
TRBD1 TRBJ2-6 . TRBV27 TGTGCCAGCAGTTTCCGCGGGACAGGGGGTTCTGGGGCCAACGTCCTGACTTTC CASSFRGTGGSGANVLTF
TRBD1 TRBJ2-2 . TRBV7-9 TGTGCCAGCAGCCCCGGGACAGGCTACGTCAGCACCGGGGAGCTGTTTTTT CASSPGTGYVSTGELFF
TRBD2 TRBJ2-1 . TRBV7-6 TGTGCCAGCAGCTTATCTAGCGGCCCCTACAATGAGCAGTTCTTC CASSLSSGPYNEQFF
TRBD1 TRBJ1-1 . TRBV28 TGTGCCAGCAGTCTCGGACCGGACAGGGATGATGAAGCTTTCTTT CASSLGPDRDDEAFF
TRBD1 TRBJ1-1 . TRBV10-3 TGTGCCGGGGGACAGGGGCTCACTGAAGCTTTCTTT CAGGQGLTEAFF
. TRBJ2-7 . TRBV30 TGTGCCTGGGCTGACGGGGGGCCCTACGAGCAGTACTTC CAWADGGPYEQYF